This paragraph reports one TCR beta chain. Its antigen is undetermined. These data belong to a study of T-cell reconstitution after alpha-beta-depleted transplantation in children. Whole-study findings and limits: Newly produced T cells mostly accounted for T-cell counts and diversity one year post-transplant. There were some patients whose high TCRbeta diversity at day 60 came from surviving recipient T cells and thymic progenitors. Reported findings indicate that, about two months after transplant, alpha-beta T cells came from several hundred expanded clones, which were derived from non-depleted graft cells.

The V gene end was trimmed by 8 bases and the J gene end by 4 bases; junction bases not matched to a gene: 19. The V gene's germline CDR1 is SNHLY and CDR2 FYNNEI. The CDR3 spans 19 residues. TCRbeta library construction was performed incorporating unique molecular identifiers. TCRdb independently ran MiXCR on the PCR reads; one entry per CDR3 protein. The sample holds under 85,000 distinct CDR3 sequences, around a sixth seen once. This TCR derives from a male patient between 2 and 15 years old who had a stem cell transplant for acute lymphoblastic leukemia, so the T cells may come from the graft donor. The sample in question was PBMCs, mostly from graft donor cells, obtained 360 days after TCRalphabeta/CD19-depleted stem cell transplant. The J gene is TRBJ2-1, the V gene TRBV2, with TRBD2 matching over 11 bases. CDR3 loop: CASFLGTITGTSGYNEQFF. The CDR3 coding sequence is TGTGCCAGCTTTCTTGGTACAATAACCGGGACTAGCGGATACAATGAGCAGTTCTTC.